This TCR beta chain derives from a study of T cells in Graves' hyperthyroidism and ophthalmopathy. When ophthalmopathy did not progress within 18 months, Graves' hyperthyroidism was considered stable. This clonotype was counted only a few times. V lost 4 bases and J lost 3, with 7 bases in between. The CDR3 is 12 amino acids. What was amplified from RNA transcripts were TCR beta CDR3 regions. The HTBI primer set drove a first-round RT-PCR of the TCR CDR3. TCRdb fed the multiplex PCR reads into MiXCR, producing one record per CDR3 protein. Among 400,000 to 500,000 distinct CDR3 sequences, around 15% were seen once, and the ten largest hold 5% to 6%.

Material for sequencing was blood. The chain has TRBV12-3 or TRBV12-4 and TRBJ2-7; D is uncertain. This TCR was sampled from a woman between 18 and 30 years old with Graves' hyperthyroidism. The CDR3 here is CASSSSYYEQYF. The CDR3 region has the DNA TGTGCCAGCAGTTCATCTTACTACGAGCAGTACTTC.